This passage covers 15 T cell receptor beta chains from one sample sequenced in a study of T cell repertoires in cytomegalovirus infection. Each CDR3 protein is one row after TCRdb ran MiXCR on the reads. In the table there are roughly 280,000 distinct CDR3 sequences, roughly a fifth of which are singletons. Which antigens these TCRs recognize remains unknown. The material was cultured PBMCs, obtained from culture after CMV antigen stimulation. Receptors were obtained from a human donor in good health (CMV status not recorded). Some clones in this sample may be carry-over from other donors' samples.

V gene TRBV6-2 or TRBV6-3 combines with J gene TRBJ2-7; D possibly uses TRBD1 or TRBD2 (5 bases each). V shed 7 bases and J shed 3 bases, with 19 bases lying between them. CDR1 and CDR2 (germline): MNHEY, SVGEGT. CDR3 length: 15 amino acids. The CDR3 sequence: CASNNVGGHLYEQYF. CDR3 DNA sequence: TGTGCCAGCAACAACGTTGGAGGACACCTCTACGAGCAGTACTTC.

This clonotype was recorded at least ten times. The genes are TRBV7-8 and TRBJ2-1; 14 nucleotides agree with TRBD2. The CDR3 extends over 18 amino acids. Germline CDR1 SGHVS, CDR2 FQNEAQ. With 6 bases clipped from V and 7 bases from J, the junction kept 14 bases outside the gene matches. In nucleotides, the CDR3 is TGTGCCAGCAGAGCTTCGGCTGGGACTAGCGGGAGAAGTAATGAGCAGTTCTTC. This translates into CASRASAGTSGRSNEQFF.

The chain carries TRBV3-1 and TRBJ1-3; weak D call: TRBD1 (6 bases). This CDR3 has 15 amino acids. The V gene's germline CDR1 is LGHDT and CDR2 YNNKEL (reference sequence). Trimming took 4 bases from V and 0 from J, leaving 10 bases between them. The CDR3 protein is CASSPGTRSGNTIYF. The CDR3 coding sequence is TGTGCCAGCAGCCCCGGGACACGCTCTGGAAACACCATATATTTT.

This clonotype was seen repeatedly, ten times or more. The chain links TRBV7-2 to TRBJ2-3; 7 bases match TRBD2. This CDR3 has 15 residues. J lost 6 bases, V lost 2 bases, and 8 bases had no gene match. Germline V lookup: CDR1 SGHTA, CDR2 FQGNSA. CDR3 loop: CASSLPGLRQDTQYF. The CDR3 coding sequence is TGTGCCAGCAGCTTACCGGGACTAAGACAGGATACGCAGTATTTT.

This clonotype occurred a few times. The chain is built from TRBV29-1 and TRBJ1-2; D is unresolved. Between the trimmed V and J ends, which lost 4 bases and 7 bases, there was a span of 22 bases. CDR1 and CDR2 (germline): SQVTM, ANQGSEA. The CDR3 is 15 residues long. The DNA for the CDR3 is TGCAGCGTTGGATCCCGGTTGAATCGGTATGGTGGCTACACCTTC. This translates into CSVGSRLNRYGGYTF.

V gene TRBV12-3 or TRBV12-4 combines with J gene TRBJ2-7; 7 bases map to TRBD1. The CDR3 loop spans 12 amino acids. V gave up 5 bases and J gave up 6 bases; unmatched junction bases: 4. The CDR3 nucleotides are TGTGCCAGCAGTCGGGACAGTAGCGAGCAGTACTTC. It codes for CASSRDSSEQYF.

The table lists this clonotype with a few counts. The genes are TRBV20-1 and TRBJ2-1; 8 bases agree with TRBD2. Trimming removed 3 bases from V and 7 bases from J; junction bases left unmatched: 5. Germline CDR1 and CDR2: DFQATT and SNEGSKA (reference sequence). This CDR3 is 13 amino acids long. For the CDR3, the DNA is TGCAGTGCTAGCGGGAGGGCCCATAATGAGCAGTTCTTC. Translated: CSASGRAHNEQFF.

This clonotype was picked up many times. The J gene is TRBJ2-7, the V gene TRBV7-2; 12 bases agree with TRBD2. The trim removed 3 bases at V and 3 bases at J, leaving 0 bases unmatched. The CDR3 runs 14 residues. The germline CDR1 and CDR2 sequences are SGHTA and FQGNSA. CDR3 in amino acids: CASSLTSGSYEQYV. CDR3 in DNA: TGTGCCAGCAGCTTGACTAGCGGGAGCTACGAGCAGTACGTC.

The chain uses TRBV6-2 or TRBV6-3 and TRBJ2-7; no definite D call. The CDR3 runs to 13 residues. The V gene's germline CDR1 is MNHEY and CDR2 SVGEGT. The V gene lost 5 bases and the J gene lost 4 bases, with 12 bases spanning the gap. CDR3 loop: CASSPGFPYEQYF. CDR3 bases: TGTGCCAGCAGTCCCGGATTTCCTTACGAGCAGTACTTC.

The chain employs TRBV5-6 and TRBJ1-2; maybe TRBD1 (6 bases). Trimming shortened V by 1 base and J by 8 bases, and 12 bases separated the two germline ends. The CDR3 is 13 amino acids. Per the germline V gene, CDR1 is SGHDT and CDR2 is YYEEEE. CDR3 region: CASSLRQGYGYTF. CDR3 nucleotides: TGTGCCAGCAGCTTGAGGCAGGGGTACGGCTACACCTTC.

This clonotype was recorded a few times. The rearrangement links TRBV11-3 to TRBJ1-1, with 7 bases lining up with TRBD1. The V gene's germline CDR1 is SGHNT and CDR2 YENEEA. The trim removed 4 bases at V and 11 bases at J, leaving 4 bases unmatched. The CDR3 loop spans 11 amino acids. This CDR3 is CASSSTGFAFF. The CDR3 nucleotides read TGTGCCAGCAGCTCGACAGGGTTTGCTTTCTTT.

The chain joins TRBV27 to TRBJ1-1; D is undetermined. The germline CDR1 and CDR2 sequences are MNHEY and SMNVEV (reference sequence). V gave up 4 bases and J gave up 10 bases, with 10 bases separating them. The CDR3 length is 11 residues. The CDR3 here is CASSSIRGAFF. The CDR3 DNA follows: TGTGCCAGCAGTTCTATCCGGGGAGCTTTCTTT.

This sequence joins TRBV10-3 and TRBJ2-7, with 7 nucleotides matching TRBD2. The CDR3 has 12 residues. Germline V gives CDR1 ENHRY, CDR2 SYGVKD. The junction had 3 bases not matched to a gene; V was cut back by 3 bases and J by 7 bases. CDR3 nucleotides: TGTGCCATCAGTGATGTCGGGGGGGAGCAGTACGTC. This gives the protein CAISDVGGEQYV.

The chain employs TRBV3-1 and TRBJ1-2; 8 bases align to TRBD1. The CDR3 has 18 amino acids. Germline CDR1 is LGHDT and CDR2 is YNNKEL (reference sequence). The junction had 11 bases not matched to a gene; V was cut back by 2 bases and J by 0 bases. In DNA, the CDR3 is TGTGCCAGCAGCCAATCGACAGGGGTTCATCGAGCTAACTATGGCTACACCTTC. Translation: CASSQSTGVHRANYGYTF.

This clonotype was recorded a few times. The chain is built from TRBV24-1 and TRBJ2-3; a possible D gene is TRBD1 (5 bases). Germline CDR1 KGHDR, CDR2 SFDVKD. The CDR3 contains 16 residues. The V end lost 3 bases, the J end lost 0 bases, and 12 bases lay between the germline ends. DNA of the CDR3: TGTGCCACCAGTGATCCCCGCACAGGTAGCACAGATACGCAGTATTTT. It is translated as CATSDPRTGSTDTQYF.